This TCR beta chain comes out of a study of type 1 regulatory T cells. About the study: An in vitro protocol generated T-allo10, a Tr1-enriched, alloantigen-specific CD4 T cell product. Study-level findings and limits: Compared with non-type 1 regulatory T cells, type 1 regulatory T cells showed a more restricted TCR repertoire.

TCRdb reanalysed the reads using MiXCR and keeps one entry per CDR3 protein. The sample shows tens of thousands of distinct CDR3 sequences, 20% of them seen only once. CDR3 length equals 17 residues. CDR1 and CDR2 (germline): SGHRS, YFSETQ. V shed 4 bases, J shed 5 bases, and the junction held 13 bases outside the gene matches. Worth noting for this clonotype: Its cognate antigen is unknown.

Sequencing was carried out using cultured type 1 regulatory T (Tr1) cells, either the whole culture or a sorted fraction (not recorded which). This clonotype was obtained from a human donor in good health. The V gene is TRBV5-1, the J gene TRBJ2-3; 10 positions match TRBD2. CDR3 DNA: TGCGCCAGCAGCCGTTGGACTAGCGGTACCTCGGGAGATACGCAGTATTTT. It is translated as CASSRWTSGTSGDTQYF.